A single sample gave rise to the 28 T cell receptor beta chains below, sequenced in a study of CD8 T cells in ankylosing spondylitis. TCRdb redid the calling of the 5' RACE reads with MiXCR, one entry per CDR3 protein. The sample includes 150,000 to 200,000 distinct CDR3 sequences, about 16% seen only once; the top ten take over 7%. Material for sequencing was blood, either unsorted or a sorted T cell fraction (not recorded which). The receptors were gathered from a male donor with ankylosing spondylitis or in good health (not recorded which).

The V gene is TRBV12-3 or TRBV12-4, the J gene TRBJ1-5; D gene uncertain. Trimming took off 2 bases at V and 4 bases at J, with 12 bases between the two ends. The CDR3 runs 15 residues. The CDR3 sequence is CASSLNGLGNQPQHF. The CDR3 DNA reads TGTGCCAGCAGTTTAAACGGCCTAGGGAATCAGCCCCAGCATTTT.

This clonotype was counted at least ten times. The genes are TRBV5-1 and TRBJ2-1; 9 bases map to TRBD1. V lost 7 bases and J lost 7; bases outside the gene matches: 12. The CDR3 is 15 amino acids. The germline CDR1 and CDR2 sequences are SGHRS and YFSETQ. The CDR3 DNA reads as TGCGCCAGCGCCTCGGACAGGGGAAGCGGGAATGAGCAGTTCTTC. It translates to CASASDRGSGNEQFF.

J is TRBJ2-3 and V is TRBV3-1; 7 bases line up with TRBD2. Germline V CDR1 and CDR2: LGHDT, YNNKEL (reference sequence). The CDR3 consists of 16 residues. Losses at the gene ends were 6 bases for V and 7 bases for J; bases not matched to a gene: 16. The CDR3 region has the DNA TGTGCCAGCAGTCAACCCCTAGCGGACTGGTCCTATACGCAGTATTTT. Protein: CASSQPLADWSYTQYF.

This clonotype was seen at least ten times. V is TRBV5-5 and J is TRBJ2-7; TRBD1 agrees at 9 bases. This CDR3 region has 17 residues. The germline V gene has CDR1 SGHKS and CDR2 YYEKEE (reference sequence). With 0 bases clipped from V and 0 bases from J, the junction kept 7 bases outside the gene matches. The CDR3 spells CASSLVDRGVRSYEQYF. CDR3 nucleotide sequence: TGTGCCAGCAGCTTGGTGGACAGGGGCGTCCGCTCCTACGAGCAGTACTTC.

Many counts were recorded for this clonotype. This chain connects TRBV10-3 to TRBJ2-1; the D call may be TRBD1 or TRBD2 (5 bases each). CDR1 ENHRY and CDR2 SYGVKD come from the germline V gene. This CDR3 region has 14 residues. V lost 0 bases, J lost 5 bases, and 8 bases lay in between. The CDR3 sequence: CAISESWGNNEQFF. The CDR3 region has the DNA TGTGCCATCAGTGAGTCTTGGGGGAACAATGAGCAGTTCTTC.

The gene calls are TRBV12-3 or TRBV12-4 and TRBJ2-2; 12 positions match TRBD1. Trimming cost V 5 bases and J 5 bases; bases outside gene matches: 15. The CDR3 runs 19 residues. The CDR3 DNA follows: TGTGCCAGCAGTCCTAACTCGGGACAGGGGGCGGGAAAAACCGGGGAGCTGTTTTTT. Its protein product is CASSPNSGQGAGKTGELFF.

This clonotype showed up just a few times. The chain employs TRBV29-1 and TRBJ2-1; 15 bases align to TRBD2. V lost 2 bases to trimming and J lost 9 bases; unmatched junction nucleotides: 2. The CDR3 covers 14 residues. Germline V gene lookup returns CDR1 SQVTM and CDR2 ANQGSEA. CDR3 protein: CSVERTSGRVEQFF. CDR3 DNA sequence: TGCAGCGTTGAAAGGACTAGCGGGAGGGTTGAGCAGTTCTTC.

V is TRBV2 and J is TRBJ2-1; TRBD2 is a possible D gene (6 bases). Germline lookup yields CDR1 SNHLY and CDR2 FYNNEI. The germline V and J ends were trimmed by 4 bases and 8 bases, with 12 bases remaining between them. This CDR3 spans 13 amino acids. CDR3: CASSAGEEYEQFF. CDR3 DNA sequence: TGTGCCAGCAGTGCGGGAGAGGAATATGAGCAGTTCTTC.

In this sample, this clonotype turned up a few times. CDR3 nucleotides: TGTGCCAGCAGTTTACAGACGACTAATGAAAAACTGTTTTTT. Its translation is CASSLQTTNEKLFF. This rearrangement joins TRBV28 to TRBJ1-4; D call uncertain. In germline, CDR1 is MDHEN, CDR2 SYDVKM. The CDR3 contains 14 residues. V dropped 2 bases and J dropped 2 bases, with 6 bases sitting between them. Using reference TRBV28 and TRBJ1-4 for the parts outside the CDR3, the full variable domain is DVKVTQSSRYLVKRTGEKVFLECVQDMDHENMFWYRQDPGLGLRLIYFSYDVKMKEKGDIPEGYSVSREKKERFSLILESASTNQTSMYLCASSLQTTNEKLFFGSGTQLSVL.

V gene TRBV28 combines with J gene TRBJ2-7; the D call may be TRBD1 or TRBD2 (5 bases each). The ends were cut back, 7 bases at V and 6 bases at J, with 16 bases in the middle. CDR1 and CDR2 (germline): MDHEN, SYDVKM. The CDR3 extends over 13 amino acids. The CDR3 region is CASIGAGTPEQYF. In DNA, the CDR3 is TGTGCCAGCATCGGGGCAGGCACCCCCGAGCAGTACTTC.

This clonotype occurred a few times. The J gene is TRBJ2-1, the V gene TRBV7-9; D not resolved. V was pared by 5 bases and J by 7 bases, with 18 bases between. The CDR3 is 15 amino acids. Germline values: CDR1 SEHNR, CDR2 FQNEAQ (reference sequence). The CDR3 DNA follows: TGTGCCAGCAGCACCTCTTACCGGGCAGCTAATGAGCAGTTCTTC. It specifies CASSTSYRAANEQFF.

This clonotype was seen at least ten times. V is TRBV24-1 and J is TRBJ2-7, with D maybe TRBD2 (5 bases). Trimming left V 9 bases short and J 2 bases short, with 16 bases between. Per germline, CDR1 KGHDR and CDR2 SFDVKD. This CDR3 spans 14 amino acids. As DNA, the CDR3 is TGTGCCACCTCGAGTGGCGGGTTCGCCTACGAGCAGTACTTC. Translating gives CATSSGGFAYEQYF.

This clonotype was detected many times. The chain carries TRBV27 and TRBJ2-7; D perhaps matches TRBD2 (5 bases). With 8 bases removed from V and 3 bases from J, the gap between germline ends came to 8 bases. The CDR3 sequence is 11 residues long. Per germline, CDR1 MNHEY and CDR2 SMNVEV (reference sequence). The CDR3 DNA is TGTGCCAGCTACGGAGGCTACGAGCAGTACTTC. This encodes CASYGGYEQYF.

At least ten counts were recorded for this clonotype. This chain connects TRBV29-1 to TRBJ2-3; 9 positions agree with TRBD2. Germline values: CDR1 SQVTM, CDR2 ANQGSEA. Trimming at V came to 3 bases and at J to 1 base, leaving 8 bases not matched to a gene. This CDR3 has 16 residues. CDR3 residues: CSVDGGRAAGTDTQYF. The CDR3 DNA reads as TGCAGCGTTGACGGCGGGAGGGCCGCCGGCACAGATACGCAGTATTTT.

The V call is TRBV28, the J call TRBJ2-7; TRBD1 matches 7 bases. The CDR3 runs 15 residues. After removal of 5 bases from V and 3 bases from J, the junction contained 10 bases not matched to a gene. Looked up from germline, CDR1 is MDHEN and CDR2 is SYDVKM. The DNA of the CDR3 is TGTGCCAGCAGTCCCAGGGGGAGACCCTTCTACGAGCAGTACTTC. Translation gives CASSPRGRPFYEQYF.

The V gene is TRBV10-3, the J gene TRBJ2-1, with 9 bases that match TRBD1. The junction had 7 bases not matched to a gene; V was cut back by 2 bases and J by 2 bases. Germline CDR1 ENHRY, CDR2 SYGVKD. This CDR3 has 17 residues. In DNA, the CDR3 is TGTGCCATCAGTGAGGCATCCGGGACAGGGACCTACAATGAGCAGTTCTTC. This encodes CAISEASGTGTYNEQFF.

The J gene is TRBJ2-7, the V gene TRBV11-2; the D gene is possibly TRBD2 (5 bases). This CDR3 region has 19 residues. The germline CDR1 and CDR2 sequences are SGHAT and FQNNGV. Between the trimmed V and J ends, which lost 6 bases and 3 bases, there was a span of 30 bases. The DNA of the CDR3 is TGTGCCAGCAGAGGAGGAAAAGGTGGGGTAGCCTCGAATTTCTACGAGCAGTACTTC. Translated, it gives CASRGGKGGVASNFYEQYF.

Ten or more counts support this clonotype. The chain recombines TRBV7-6 with TRBJ1-4; 7 nucleotides align to TRBD1. Germline-derived CDR1 and CDR2 are SGHVS and FNYEAQ. The CDR3 totals 14 residues. V was pared by 4 bases and J by 12 bases, with 11 bases of the junction left unmatched. CDR3 nucleotides: TGTGCCAGCAGCTCGGGACAGAGGTCAGGGGAACTGTTTTTT. Its protein product is CASSSGQRSGELFF.

J is TRBJ2-1 and V is TRBV11-2; D is undetermined. V gave up 0 bases and J gave up 6 bases, with 15 bases separating them. Germline V gives CDR1 SGHAT, CDR2 FQNNGV. There are 16 residues in the CDR3. In DNA form, the CDR3 reads TGTGCCAGCAGCTTAGATCTGGGCAACAGAATCAATGAGCAGTTCTTC. Protein sequence: CASSLDLGNRINEQFF.

This chain joins TRBV12-3 or TRBV12-4 and TRBJ2-6; D is uncertain. The CDR3 is made up of 14 amino acids. Trimming shortened V by 7 bases and J by 0 bases, and 7 bases separated the two germline ends. In nucleotides, the CDR3 is TGTGCCAGCATCTCCAACTCTGGGGCCAACGTCCTGACTTTC. Its translation is CASISNSGANVLTF.

In this sample, this clonotype turned up many times. This chain joins TRBV15 and TRBJ2-1; TRBD2 agrees at 9 bases. CDR1 is LNHNV, CDR2 YYDKDF, per germline (reference sequence). The junction had 4 bases not matched to a gene; V was cut back by 4 bases and J by 6 bases. The CDR3 runs to 14 residues. The CDR3 DNA sequence: TGTGCCACCAGCACGGGACTAGCATTCAATGAGCAGTTCTTC. Encoded protein: CATSTGLAFNEQFF.

This clonotype was seen a handful of times. The rearrangement uses TRBV19 and TRBJ2-1; 9 bases line up with TRBD1. This CDR3 is built from 16 residues. The germline gives CDR1 LNHDA, CDR2 SQIVND (reference sequence). Losses at the gene ends were 4 bases for V and 4 bases for J; bases not matched to a gene: 8. The CDR3 coding sequence is TGTGCCAGTAGTAACGAACCGGGACAGGGATACAATGAGCAGTTCTTC. Protein: CASSNEPGQGYNEQFF.

This clonotype was detected a few times. The J gene is TRBJ2-2, the V gene TRBV29-1; perhaps TRBD2 as D (6 bases). V was pared by 6 bases and J by 4 bases, with 12 bases between. The CDR3 is made up of 13 amino acids. Germline CDR1 and CDR2: SQVTM and ANQGSEA. DNA for the CDR3: TGCAGCGTGGAGGGGCTTCCCACCGGGGAGCTGTTTTTT. It yields the protein CSVEGLPTGELFF.

This CDR3 reads CASSPGLADTDTQYF. DNA for the CDR3: TGTGCCAGCAGTCCGGGACTAGCGGACACAGATACGCAGTATTTT. The chain carries TRBV6-2 or TRBV6-3 and TRBJ2-3, with 11 bases lining up with TRBD2. The CDR3 spans 15 residues. V gave up 5 bases and J gave up 2 bases; unmatched junction bases: 3. The germline CDR1 and CDR2 sequences are MNHEY and SVGEGT.

V and J are TRBV4-1 and TRBJ2-3, with 10 bases that match TRBD2. The CDR3 length is 19 residues. The trim removed 0 bases at V and 4 bases at J, leaving 13 bases unmatched. Germline V gene sequence: CDR1 MGHRA, CDR2 YSYEKL. The CDR3 protein is CASSQDSPRASGRSDTQYF. The CDR3 DNA follows: TGCGCCAGCAGCCAAGACTCCCCCCGGGCTAGCGGGAGATCAGATACGCAGTATTTT.

The genes are TRBV12-3 or TRBV12-4 and TRBJ2-2; D possibly uses TRBD1 or TRBD2 (5 bases each). The CDR3 runs 16 residues. With 6 bases removed from V and 2 bases from J, the gap between germline ends came to 16 bases. The CDR3 nucleotides read TGTGCCAGCAGCCCTTGGGGGTGGGTTAACACCGGGGAGCTGTTTTTT. It yields the protein CASSPWGWVNTGELFF.

The J gene is TRBJ2-1, the V gene TRBV14; TRBD2 agrees at 8 bases. The CDR3 has 14 residues. The germline gives CDR1 SGHDN, CDR2 FVKESK. J was trimmed by 4 bases and V by 3 bases; bases with no gene match: 2. The CDR3 nucleotides read TGTGCCAGCAGCCATAGCGGGAATTACAATGAGCAGTTCTTC. As protein: CASSHSGNYNEQFF.

The table lists this clonotype with many counts. The chain links TRBV20-1 to TRBJ2-7; possible D gene TRBD2, 6 bases. Deletions cut 0 bases from V and 1 base from J, with 7 bases between. The CDR3 is made up of 13 amino acids. The germline V gene has CDR1 DFQATT and CDR2 SNEGSKA (reference sequence). The CDR3 bases are TGCAGTGCTAGAGAACGGGAGTCCTACGAGCAGTACTTC. This sequence encodes CSARERESYEQYF.